Below, 24 T cell receptor beta chains from the same sample are listed, as sequenced in a study of STAT5B mutations in CD4+ large granular lymphocyte leukemia. Only in-frame clones appear in the TCRdb table, and some are missing; sequencing was by immunoSEQ multiplex PCR. The repertoire holds around 30,000 clones, with approximately 74% as singletons. Sequencing was done on a sample of CD4+ T cells from blood buffy coats. These receptors were obtained from a human donor in good health.

Of note for this clone: The sample has other DNA sequences that encode this CDR3 too. CDR3 nucleotides: TGTGCCAGCGGTCCGAGGCGGAACACCTACGAGCAGTACGTC. As protein: CASGPRRNTYEQYV. V and J are TRBV6-1 and TRBJ2-7; D is uncertain. The V end lost 8 bases, the J end lost 2 bases, and 16 bases lay between the germline ends. This CDR3 comprises 14 residues. From germline, CDR1 is MNHNS and CDR2 SASEGT.

V gene TRBV21-1 combines with J gene TRBJ2-5; no DNA check was done on the table's D call, TRBD2. TRBV21-1 counts as a pseudogene. The CDR3 loop spans 16 amino acids. CDR3 in amino acids: CATNDLKGGAGETQYF. The CDR3 DNA sequence: TGTGCCACCAACGACCTAAAGGGGGGGGCGGGAGAGACCCAGTACTTC.

The chain links TRBV5-1 to TRBJ2-1; D uncertain. V lost 4 bases and J 6 bases, leaving 8 bases between the germline ends. CDR3 length: 12 amino acids. Germline V gene sequence: CDR1 SGHRS, CDR2 YFSETQ. The CDR3 is CASSLPSNEQFF. DNA for the CDR3: TGCGCCAGCAGCCTCCCCTCCAATGAGCAGTTCTTC.

V gene TRBV6-1 combines with J gene TRBJ1-1; 9 bases map to TRBD1. This CDR3 spans 14 amino acids. J was trimmed by 3 bases and V by 6 bases; bases with no gene match: 5. In germline, CDR1 is MNHNS, CDR2 SASEGT. The CDR3 DNA sequence: TGTGCCAGCAGGGACAGGGGTCGAGACACTGAAGCTTTCTTT. It translates to CASRDRGRDTEAFF.

The V call is TRBV7-2, the J call TRBJ2-4, with D possibly matching TRBD2 (5 bases). The CDR3 has 13 residues. V lost 1 base, J lost 7 bases, and 8 bases lay in between. CDR1 and CDR2 (germline): SGHTA, FQGNSA. CDR3 nucleotide sequence: TGTGCCAGCAGCTTAGGACCGGGGAACATTCAGTACTTC. This gives the protein CASSLGPGNIQYF.

The V call is TRBV11-3, the J call TRBJ2-1; D may be TRBD2 (5 bases). The CDR3 covers 15 residues. Trimming cost V 4 bases and J 2 bases, with 12 bases left between them. The germline CDR1 and CDR2 sequences are SGHNT and YENEEA. In DNA, the CDR3 is TGTGCCAGCAGCTCCTCCGGGGTCACCTACAATGAGCAGTTCTTC. This translates into CASSSSGVTYNEQFF. The full variable domain, its missing parts supplied by reference TRBV11-3 and TRBJ2-1, is EAGVVQSPRYKIIEKKQPVAFWCNPISGHNTLYWYLQNLGQGPELLIRYENEEAVDDSQLPKDRFSAERLKGVDSTLKIQPAELGDSAVYLCASSSSGVTYNEQFFGPGTRLTVL.

The chain carries TRBV7-2 and TRBJ2-2; no definite D call. Between the trimmed V and J ends, which lost 1 base and 4 bases, there was a span of 10 bases. The CDR3 is 15 amino acids. Germline V gene sequence: CDR1 SGHTA, CDR2 FQGNSA. This CDR3 reads CASSLVVVSTGELFF. The DNA for the CDR3 is TGTGCCAGCAGCTTAGTGGTGGTTTCCACCGGGGAGCTGTTTTTT.

This clone came up a few times. This sequence joins TRBV29-1 and TRBJ2-2; D remains ambiguous. Germline values: CDR1 SQVTM, CDR2 ANQGSEA. V lost 4 bases and J lost 8, with 11 bases in between. The CDR3 runs 12 residues. The CDR3 region is CSVVETMGELFF. The CDR3 DNA reads TGCAGCGTTGTTGAGACGATGGGGGAGCTGTTTTTT.

The chain employs TRBV27 and TRBJ2-3; 12 bases match TRBD2. The V gene's germline CDR1 is MNHEY and CDR2 SMNVEV (reference sequence). After removal of 5 bases from V and 1 base from J, the junction contained 4 bases not matched to a gene. The CDR3 covers 16 residues. In nucleotides, the CDR3 is TGTGCCAGCAGTGGAAGGACTAGCGGGGGCACAGATACGCAGTATTTT. It yields the protein CASSGRTSGGTDTQYF.

The V and J genes are TRBV28 and TRBJ2-3; the match to TRBD2 covers 10 bases. The CDR3 covers 15 residues. CDR1 MDHEN and CDR2 SYDVKM come from the germline V gene. V shed 4 bases and J 6 bases; nucleotides not matched to a gene: 7. CDR3 sequence reads: CASSSLAGGGDTQYF. The CDR3 bases are TGTGCCAGCAGTTCGTTAGCGGGGGGCGGGGATACGCAGTATTTT. Full variable domain (outside the CDR3, taken from reference TRBV28 and TRBJ2-3): DVKVTQSSRYLVKRTGEKVFLECVQDMDHENMFWYRQDPGLGLRLIYFSYDVKMKEKGDIPEGYSVSREKKERFSLILESASTNQTSMYLCASSSLAGGGDTQYFGPGTRLTVL.

V usage is TRBV7-6 and J usage is TRBJ2-1; 7 nucleotides agree with TRBD1. The CDR3 is 13 residues long. With V trimmed by 3 bases and J by 6 bases, 2 bases remained unmatched. Germline V lookup: CDR1 SGHVS, CDR2 FNYEAQ. CDR3 sequence reads: CASSLGQPNEQFF. The CDR3 DNA reads as TGTGCCAGCAGCTTGGGACAGCCCAATGAGCAGTTCTTC.

This chain connects TRBV2 to TRBJ1-1; D unresolved. V lost 6 bases, J lost 1 base, and 12 bases lay in between. CDR3 length equals 14 residues. Germline V gives CDR1 SNHLY, CDR2 FYNNEI. The DNA of the CDR3 is TGTGCCAGCAGCCCTACGGGGTCGAACACTGAAGCTTTCTTT. It specifies CASSPTGSNTEAFF.

V is TRBV15 and J is TRBJ2-2, with D unresolved. Germline assignment: CDR1 LNHNV and CDR2 YYDKDF (reference sequence). The V end was cut by 1 base, the J end by 7 bases, with 10 bases between. This CDR3 comprises 14 residues. The CDR3 coding sequence is TGTGCCACCAGCAGAGGACGCGGTTACGGGGAGCTGTTTTTT. Translating it yields CATSRGRGYGELFF. Based on the CDR3 plus reference TRBV15 and TRBJ2-2, the full variable domain is DAMVIQNPRYQVTQFGKPVTLSCSQTLNHNVMYWYQQKSSQAPKLLFHYYDKDFNNEADTPDNFQSRRPNTSFCFLDIRSPGLGDTAMYLCATSRGRGYGELFFGEGSRLTVL.

The chain couples TRBV5-1 to TRBJ2-5; 7 bases match TRBD1. Per the germline V gene, CDR1 is SGHRS and CDR2 is YFSETQ. Trimming removed 2 bases from V and 4 bases from J; junction bases left unmatched: 11. The CDR3 contains 16 residues. The CDR3 region has the DNA TGCGCCAGCAGCTTTGCTGGGCAGGGGGAAGGAGAGACCCAGTACTTC. This gives the protein CASSFAGQGEGETQYF.

This sequence joins TRBV27 and TRBJ2-7; 12 nucleotides line up with TRBD2. Unmatched junction bases numbered 6, after V lost 2 bases and J lost 1 base. CDR1 MNHEY and CDR2 SMNVEV come from the germline V gene (reference sequence). The CDR3 is 17 amino acids. The CDR3 loop reads CASSLKGLAGASYEQYF. The CDR3 nucleotides read TGTGCCAGCAGTTTAAAGGGACTAGCGGGCGCGTCCTACGAGCAGTACTTC.

This clone appeared once. The rearrangement uses TRBV7-8 and TRBJ2-5; 9 positions agree with TRBD1. V shed 6 bases, J shed 5 bases, and the junction held 7 bases outside the gene matches. CDR1 is SGHVS and CDR2 is FQNEAQ in the germline V gene. The CDR3 extends over 14 amino acids. CDR3 coding DNA: TGTGCCAGCAGTGATATGGGACAGGGCGAGACCCAGTACTTC. This sequence encodes CASSDMGQGETQYF.

The chain uses TRBV11-2 and TRBJ2-5; 8 nucleotides agree with TRBD1. Germline-derived CDR1 and CDR2 are SGHAT and FQNNGV. The V segment lost 5 bases and the J segment 4 bases; nucleotides outside the gene matches: 9. The CDR3 sequence is 15 residues long. The CDR3 region is CASSQDRGWSETQYF. CDR3 bases: TGTGCCAGCAGCCAAGACAGGGGATGGTCAGAGACCCAGTACTTC.

The chain joins TRBV10-2 to TRBJ1-6, with a weak D call TRBD1 (5 bases). The CDR3 runs to 15 residues. The V gene lost 2 bases and the J gene lost 9 bases, with 14 bases spanning the gap. Per the germline V gene, CDR1 is WSHSY and CDR2 is SAAADI. The CDR3 protein is CASSEGTGEGSPLHF. The CDR3 DNA is TGCGCCAGCAGTGAGGGAACAGGAGAAGGTTCACCCCTCCACTTT.

The chain uses TRBV6-6 and TRBJ2-7; a weak D match, TRBD1 (5 bases). This CDR3 has 12 amino acids. V was pared by 9 bases and J by 4 bases, with 13 bases between. Looked up from germline, CDR1 is MNHNY and CDR2 is SVGAGI (reference sequence). The CDR3 nucleotides are TGTGCCAGTGCCAGGGCCTCGTACGAGCAGTACTTC. This codes for CASARASYEQYF.

The chain carries TRBV5-1 and TRBJ1-1; D call uncertain. Trimming shortened V by 6 bases and J by 1 base, and 13 bases separated the two germline ends. Germline CDR1 SGHRS, CDR2 YFSETQ. The CDR3 loop spans 14 amino acids. The CDR3 bases are TGCGCCAGCAACCAAGAATATGGGAACACTGAAGCTTTCTTT. It is translated as CASNQEYGNTEAFF.

This clone showed up just a few times. The chain has TRBV7-8 and TRBJ1-1; D perhaps matches TRBD1 (5 bases). V shed 5 bases and J shed 0 bases, with 13 bases lying between them. The CDR3 is 15 amino acids. CDR1 and CDR2 (germline): SGHVS, FQNEAQ. The CDR3 loop is CASSRIWGMNTEAFF. The CDR3, as DNA: TGTGCCAGCAGCCGGATATGGGGGATGAACACTGAAGCTTTCTTT.

This chain links TRBV19 with TRBJ2-3; TRBD2 aligns across 13 bases. Germline CDR1 reads LNHDA; CDR2 reads SQIVND (reference sequence). The CDR3 contains 17 residues. Trimming cost V 3 bases and J 2 bases; bases outside gene matches: 5. The CDR3 DNA reads as TGTGCCAGTAGTATGGTTGGGACTAGCGGGATCACAGATACGCAGTATTTT. Translated, it gives CASSMVGTSGITDTQYF. The whole variable domain, remainder taken from reference TRBV19 and TRBJ2-3, is DGGITQSPKYLFRKEGQNVTLSCEQNLNHDAMYWYRQDPGQGLRLIYYSQIVNDFQKGDIAEGYSVSREKKESFPLTVTSAQKNPTAFYLCASSMVGTSGITDTQYFGPGTRLTVL.

The chain uses TRBV6-1 and TRBJ1-5; D is unresolved. Trimming removed 0 bases at V and 6 bases at J, with 6 bases between. The germline CDR1 and CDR2 sequences are MNHNS and SASEGT. CDR3 length: 13 amino acids. The chain's CDR3 is CASSEALGQPQHF. CDR3 DNA: TGTGCCAGCAGTGAAGCGCTTGGTCAGCCCCAGCATTTT.

CDR3 nucleotides: TGTGCCAGTATGGGATCTAGGGTCGCGAATTCACCCCTCCACTTT. Encoded protein: CASMGSRVANSPLHF. The chain combines TRBV19 with TRBJ1-6; D call uncertain. Trimming removed 7 bases at V and 7 bases at J, with 17 bases between. Germline V gene sequence: CDR1 LNHDA, CDR2 SQIVND (reference sequence). The CDR3 consists of 15 residues.